This is a list of T cell receptor beta chains from one sample in a study of cytomegalovirus exposure and HLA in healthy donors. The method was immunoSEQ multiplex PCR; TCRdb's version includes in-frame clones alone and lacks a portion of them. The table shows about 100,000 clones, with approximately 74% occurring only once. The source material was PBMCs. The receptors were sampled from a woman aged 40 to 55 in good health and CMV-seronegative. The CDR3 runs from the conserved cysteine through the conserved F or W. A D gene is named only where the DNA matches it firmly. Clone size, where shown, is once, few, many, or a class for clones that have expanded.

J	D	V	size	CDR3	DNA
TRBJ2-1	.	TRBV5-5	.	CASSLGIQQGSYNEQFF	TGTGCCAGCAGCTTGGGGATTCAACAGGGATCATACAATGAGCAGTTCTTC
TRBJ1-1	TRBD1	TRBV6-1	.	CASSDQGAANTEAFF	TGTGCCAGCAGTGACCAGGGGGCCGCGAACACTGAAGCTTTCTTT
TRBJ1-1	.	TRBV29-1	.	CSDHSGGTEAFF	TGCAGCGACCACAGCGGAGGCACTGAAGCTTTCTTT
TRBJ2-2	.	TRBV5-1	.	CASSPGHVNTGELFF	TGCGCCAGCAGCCCGGGACACGTGAACACCGGGGAGCTGTTTTTT
TRBJ1-1	.	TRBV6-5	.	CASSYVGSTEAFF	TGTGCCAGCAGTTACGTGGGGAGCACTGAAGCTTTCTTT
TRBJ2-3	TRBD2	TRBV13	.	CASSPTWGGGPHTQYF	TGTGCCAGCAGCCCCACGTGGGGCGGGGGGCCGCATACGCAGTATTTT
TRBJ2-7	TRBD1	TRBV9	.	CASSGRQGTYEQYF	TGTGCCAGCAGCGGCCGACAGGGTACCTACGAGCAGTACTTC
TRBJ1-6	.	TRBV6-6	few	CASSYWSGSPLHF	TGTGCCAGCAGTTATTGGTCGGGGTCACCCCTCCACTTT
TRBJ2-1	TRBD1	TRBV5-1	.	CASSWTGGNEQFF	TGCGCCAGCAGCTGGACAGGGGGCAATGAGCAGTTCTTC
TRBJ1-4	.	TRBV7-9	.	CASSSPDGATNEKLFF	TGTGCCAGCAGCTCCCCGGACGGGGCAACTAATGAAAAACTGTTTTTT
TRBJ1-6	.	TRBV27	.	CASSLGPGNNSPLHF	TGTGCCAGCAGTTTAGGCCCAGGGAATAATTCCCCCCTCCACTTT
TRBJ1-2	TRBD1	TRBV7-9	.	CASSTSRDRNYGYTF	TGTGCCAGCAGCACCTCCCGGGACAGGAACTATGGCTACACCTTC
TRBJ2-2	.	TRBV9	.	CANSVRPGGGAGELFF	TGTGCCAACAGCGTCCGACCAGGAGGAGGGGCCGGGGAGCTGTTTTTT
TRBJ2-7	.	TRBV30	.	CAWSVETVKYF	TGTGCCTGGAGTGTGGAGACTGTCAAGTACTTC
TRBJ2-7	.	TRBV9	.	CASSVGAETYEQYF	TGTGCCAGCAGCGTAGGGGCAGAGACCTACGAGCAGTACTTC
TRBJ2-3	TRBD2	TRBV7-9	.	CASSFNGRRTDTQYF	TGTGCCAGCAGCTTTAACGGGAGGAGGACAGATACGCAGTATTTT
TRBJ2-7	TRBD2	TRBV28	once	CASSLRGSFNSYEQYF	TGTGCCAGCAGTTTACGCGGGAGCTTCAACTCCTACGAGCAGTACTTC
TRBJ2-5	TRBD2	TRBV19	.	CASSIGGRGETQYF	TGTGCCAGTAGTATCGGCGGGAGGGGAGAGACCCAGTACTTC
TRBJ1-4	.	TRBV10-1	.	CASSELGGRGYEKLFF	TGCGCCAGCAGTGAGTTGGGGGGTAGGGGTTATGAAAAACTGTTTTTT
TRBJ2-7	TRBD2	TRBV4-2	once	CASSQSGGSYVEQYF	TGTGCCAGCAGCCAATCGGGAGGATCCTACGTCGAGCAGTACTTC
TRBJ1-4	.	TRBV19	.	CASSIDRVDEKLFF	TGTGCCAGTAGTATAGATCGGGTAGATGAAAAACTGTTTTTT
TRBJ2-7	.	TRBV6-5	few	CASSPHRSSYEQYF	TGTGCCAGCAGTCCGCACAGGAGCTCCTACGAGCAGTACTTC
TRBJ2-3	TRBD2	TRBV15	.	CATSRRGASGRDTQYF	TGTGCCACCAGTCGCCGAGGGGCTAGCGGGAGAGATACGCAGTATTTT
TRBJ2-7	TRBD2	TRBV19	.	CASSIGTSGIYEQYF	TGTGCCAGTAGTATAGGGACTAGCGGAATCTACGAGCAGTACTTC
TRBJ2-5	.	TRBV7-2	.	CASSPPGVGETQYF	TGTGCCAGCAGCCCACCGGGAGTCGGAGAGACCCAGTACTTC
TRBJ2-7	.	TRBV7-9	.	CSSSYEDEGLEQYF	TGTTCCAGCAGCTACGAGGACGAGGGCCTGGAGCAGTACTTC
TRBJ2-7	TRBD1	TRBV6-1	.	CASSVSWDRHYEQYF	TGTGCCAGCAGTGTGTCGTGGGACAGACATTACGAGCAGTACTTC
TRBJ2-1	.	TRBV2	.	CASSGRAGNYNEQFF	TGTGCCAGCAGTGGAAGGGCAGGGAACTACAATGAGCAGTTCTTC
TRBJ2-4	.	TRBV6-6	.	CASSYSGGDIQYF	TGTGCCAGCAGTTACTCAGGGGGGGACATTCAGTACTTC
TRBJ2-5	TRBD1	TRBV5-1	.	CASSSGTAQETQYF	TGCGCCAGCAGCTCGGGGACAGCCCAAGAGACCCAGTACTTC
TRBJ2-7	.	TRBV7-6	.	CASSLVQGSIEQYF	TGTGCCAGCAGCTTAGTGCAGGGTTCGATAGAGCAGTACTTC
TRBJ2-3	.	TRBV6-6	.	CASMGGPDTQYF	TGTGCCAGCATGGGGGGGCCAGATACGCAGTATTTT
TRBJ2-1	TRBD1	TRBV19	once	CASSRTGYEQFF	TGTGCCAGTAGTAGGACAGGGTATGAGCAGTTCTTC
TRBJ1-1	TRBD1	TRBV6-5	.	CASSQDREEVEAFF	TGTGCCAGCAGTCAAGACAGGGAGGAGGTTGAAGCTTTCTTT
TRBJ2-7	TRBD2	TRBV2	once	CASRPSSGAYYEQYF	TGTGCCAGCAGACCCTCTAGCGGAGCTTACTACGAGCAGTACTTC
TRBJ2-7	.	TRBV19	.	CASTQGYEQYF	TGTGCCAGTACCCAGGGGTACGAGCAGTACTTC
TRBJ2-3	.	TRBV5-1	few	CASSPSGHSTDTQYF	TGCGCCAGCAGCCCATCGGGACACAGCACAGATACGCAGTATTTT
TRBJ2-1	TRBD2	TRBV19	few	CASSIGGSGGGSSYNEQFF	TGTGCCAGTAGTATAGGAGGTAGCGGGGGTGGTAGCTCCTACAATGAGCAGTTCTTC
TRBJ1-5	TRBD1	TRBV13	once	CASSFGTGGDQPQHF	TGTGCCAGCAGCTTCGGGACAGGGGGAGATCAGCCCCAGCATTTT
TRBJ2-7	.	TRBV27	.	CASSPQTGPSEQYF	TGTGCCAGCAGTCCCCAAACAGGACCAAGCGAGCAGTACTTC
TRBJ2-7	.	TRBV7-9	.	CASSPRGRPAGYYEQYF	TGTGCCAGCAGCCCCAGAGGGAGGCCAGCTGGGTACTACGAGCAGTACTTC